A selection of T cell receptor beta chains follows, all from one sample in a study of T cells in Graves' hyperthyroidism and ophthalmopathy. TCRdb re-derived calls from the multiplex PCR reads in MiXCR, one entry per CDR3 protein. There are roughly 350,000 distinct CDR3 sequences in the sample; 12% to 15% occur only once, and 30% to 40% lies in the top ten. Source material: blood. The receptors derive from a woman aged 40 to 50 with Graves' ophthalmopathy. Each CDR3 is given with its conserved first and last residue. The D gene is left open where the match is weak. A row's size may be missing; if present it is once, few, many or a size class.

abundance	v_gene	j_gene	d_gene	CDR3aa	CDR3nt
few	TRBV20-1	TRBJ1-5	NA	CSARDWQGQGGNQPQHF	TGCAGTGCTAGAGATTGGCAGGGTCAAGGCGGCAATCAGCCCCAGCATTTT
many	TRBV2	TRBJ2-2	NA	CASSVVTGEGGELFF	TGTGCCAGCAGTGTGGTGACAGGGGAGGGCGGGGAGCTGTTTTTT
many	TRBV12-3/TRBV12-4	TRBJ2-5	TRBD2	CASSSLAGDRETQYF	TGTGCCAGCAGTAGTCTAGCGGGGGACCGAGAGACCCAGTACTTC
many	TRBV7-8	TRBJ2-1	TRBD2	CASSLERLAAYNEQFF	TGTGCCAGCAGCTTAGAGCGACTAGCGGCCTACAATGAGCAGTTCTTC
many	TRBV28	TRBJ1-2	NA	CASLNSRNYGYTF	TGTGCCAGCCTTAACTCCCGGAACTATGGCTACACCTTC
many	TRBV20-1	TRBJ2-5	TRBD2	CSGTSGQETQYF	TGCAGTGGGACTAGCGGTCAAGAGACCCAGTACTTC
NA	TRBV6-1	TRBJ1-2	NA	CASSEQTGYGYTF	TGTGCCAGCAGTGAACAGACCGGGTATGGCTACACCTTC
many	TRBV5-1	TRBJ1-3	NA	CASSGQGSGNTIYF	TGTGCCAGCAGTGGCCAGGGATCTGGAAACACCATATATTTT
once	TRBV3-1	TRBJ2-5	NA	CASSPPNQETQYF	TGTGCCAGCAGCCCACCCAACCAAGAGACCCAGTACTTC
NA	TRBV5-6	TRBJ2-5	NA	CASHGFLGQETQYF	TGTGCCAGCCACGGGTTTTTGGGCCAAGAGACCCAGTACTTC
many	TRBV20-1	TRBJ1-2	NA	CSARDGGAGGYTF	TGCAGTGCTAGAGATGGCGGGGCGGGGGGCTACACCTTC
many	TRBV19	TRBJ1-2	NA	CASSSGDGRAVGYTF	TGTGCCAGTAGTAGTGGGGACGGACGCGCGGTTGGCTACACCTTC
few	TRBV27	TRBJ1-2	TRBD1	CASSLEGAGGYTF	TGTGCCAGCAGTTTAGAGGGGGCGGGGGGCTACACCTTC
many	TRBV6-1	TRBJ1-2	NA	CASTSNRLYGYTF	TGTGCCAGCACCAGCAACAGGCTCTATGGCTACACCTTC
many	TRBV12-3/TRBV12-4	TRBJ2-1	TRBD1	CASSSGGQGAGEQFF	TGTGCCAGCTCCAGTGGGGGACAGGGGGCGGGGGAGCAGTTCTTC
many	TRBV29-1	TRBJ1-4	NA	CSAKGITGWREKLFF	TGCAGCGCAAAGGGGATAACAGGGTGGCGTGAAAAACTGTTTTTT
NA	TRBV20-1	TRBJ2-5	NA	CSARDLAWEYF	TGCAGTGCTAGAGATCTGGCCTGGGAGTACTTC
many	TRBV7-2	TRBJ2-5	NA	CASSLMGGGNQETQYF	TGTGCCAGCAGCTTAATGGGGGGGGGCAACCAAGAGACCCAGTACTTC
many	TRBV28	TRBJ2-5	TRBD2	CASSIGLAGGQETQYF	TGTGCCAGCAGTATAGGACTAGCCGGGGGCCAAGAGACCCAGTACTTC
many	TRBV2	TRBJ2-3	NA	CASKYPDSTDTQYF	TGTGCCAGCAAATACCCGGACAGCACAGATACGCAGTATTTT
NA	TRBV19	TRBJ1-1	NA	CASSILGLIAFF	TGTGCCAGTAGTATCCTTGGACTTATAGCTTTCTTT
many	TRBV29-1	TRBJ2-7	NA	CNLSRGGFPNEQYF	TGCAACCTATCTCGGGGAGGATTCCCCAACGAGCAGTACTTC
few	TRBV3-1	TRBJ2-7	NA	CASSQAGPRDYEQYF	TGTGCCAGCAGCCAAGCCGGCCCGCGAGACTACGAGCAGTACTTC
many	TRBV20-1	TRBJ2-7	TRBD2	CSAKKLAGSNYEQYF	TGCAGTGCGAAGAAACTAGCGGGGTCAAACTACGAGCAGTACTTC
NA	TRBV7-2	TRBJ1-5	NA	CASSPLPGGGNQPQHF	TGTGCCAGCAGTCCCCTCCCGGGGGGCGGCAATCAGCCCCAGCATTTT
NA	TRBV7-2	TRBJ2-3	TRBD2	CASRGGWGTDTQYF	TGTGCCAGCCGGGGGGGTTGGGGCACAGATACGCAGTATTTT
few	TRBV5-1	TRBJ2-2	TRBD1	CASSFATGPTNTGELFF	TGCGCCAGCAGCTTTGCGACAGGGCCCACGAACACCGGGGAGCTGTTTTTT
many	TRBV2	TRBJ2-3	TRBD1	CASSETGSVDTQYF	TGTGCCAGCAGTGAGACAGGGTCGGTAGATACGCAGTATTTT
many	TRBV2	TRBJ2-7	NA	CASRRTASYEQYF	TGTGCCAGCAGAAGGACGGCCTCCTACGAGCAGTACTTC
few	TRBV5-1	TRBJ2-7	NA	CASSLSSGTYEQYF	TGCGCCAGCAGCTTGTCATCTGGGACCTACGAGCAGTACTTC
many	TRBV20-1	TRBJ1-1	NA	CSAWTAKNTEAFF	TGCAGTGCTTGGACAGCCAAGAACACTGAAGCTTTCTTT
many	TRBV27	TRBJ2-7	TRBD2	CASSGSGNRYEQYF	TGTGCCAGCAGTGGGAGCGGGAACCGCTACGAGCAGTACTTC
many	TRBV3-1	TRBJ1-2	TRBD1	CASTGTDYGYTF	TGTGCCAGCACCGGGACAGACTATGGCTACACCTTC
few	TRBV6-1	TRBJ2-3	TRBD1	CASSASRDRHGWDTQYF	TGTGCCAGCAGTGCGTCCCGGGACAGGCACGGGTGGGATACGCAGTATTTT
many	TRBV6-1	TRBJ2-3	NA	CASSDPGEDTQYF	TGTGCCAGCAGTGATCCGGGGGAAGATACGCAGTATTTT
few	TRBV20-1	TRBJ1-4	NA	CSAADWPWKLFF	TGCAGTGCTGCGGACTGGCCATGGAAACTGTTTTTT
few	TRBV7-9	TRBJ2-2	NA	CASSQGGLGVAPRELFF	TGTGCCAGCAGCCAAGGAGGACTTGGGGTAGCTCCTCGGGAGCTGTTTTTT
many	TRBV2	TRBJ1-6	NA	CASGHSPLHF	TGTGCCAGTGGTCATTCACCCCTCCACTTT
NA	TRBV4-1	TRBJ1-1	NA	CASSQAPTGITEAFF	TGCGCCAGCAGCCAAGCCCCTACAGGGATCACTGAAGCTTTCTTT
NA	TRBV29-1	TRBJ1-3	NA	CSVAQSSGNTIYF	TGCAGCGTTGCCCAGAGCTCTGGAAACACCATATATTTT
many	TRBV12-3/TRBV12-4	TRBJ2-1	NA	CASSPAYSTIAEEQFF	TGTGCCAGCAGCCCCGCGTACAGCACTATAGCCGAGGAGCAGTTCTTC
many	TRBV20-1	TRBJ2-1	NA	CSAVTPAETLYNEQFF	TGCAGTGCCGTTACCCCCGCGGAGACTCTTTACAATGAGCAGTTCTTC
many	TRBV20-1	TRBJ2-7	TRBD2	CSARREGLNEQYF	TGCAGTGCTCGTCGGGAGGGCCTGAACGAGCAGTACTTC
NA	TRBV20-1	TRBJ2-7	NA	CSARPDTYEQYF	TGCAGTGCTAGACCCGACACCTACGAGCAGTACTTC
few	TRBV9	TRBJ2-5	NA	CASSVAAGDRGETQYF	TGTGCCAGCAGCGTAGCTGCGGGAGATAGGGGGGAGACCCAGTACTTC
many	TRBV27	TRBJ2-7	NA	CASSRVEEGYEQYF	TGTGCCAGCAGTCGAGTGGAAGAGGGCTACGAGCAGTACTTC